Below are 29 T cell receptor beta chains sequenced from a single sample in a study of cytomegalovirus exposure and HLA in healthy donors (TCRdb year 2017). Libraries were prepared through the immunoSEQ multiplex PCR assay. A mixture of 60 forward primers for TCR Vbeta segments and 13 reverse primers for TCR Jbeta segments was used in the multiplex PCR. The source is immuneACCESS, and TCRdb retained only in-frame sequences with V and J called. Part of the clones is not carried over; for the studies checked, unresolved V genes explain less than half of this, and the remainder is unexplained. The record for this sample contains some 120,000 clones. The ten largest account for roughly 3.5% of the sample. Material for sequencing was PBMCs. The receptors were sampled from a young man in good health and CMV-seronegative.

V and J are TRBV5-1 and TRBJ2-5, with 8 bases that match TRBD2. The CDR3 consists of 15 residues. Germline CDR1 and CDR2: SGHRS and YFSETQ. Trimming at V came to 5 bases and at J to 2 bases, leaving 8 bases not matched to a gene. CDR3 sequence reads: CASSSGGGRQETQYF. The CDR3 DNA reads TGCGCCAGCAGTTCCGGGGGGGGGAGGCAAGAGACCCAGTACTTC.

The J gene is TRBJ2-5, the V gene TRBV28; TRBD1 agrees at 9 bases. Germline-derived CDR1 and CDR2 are MDHEN and SYDVKM. This CDR3 is built from 16 residues. V dropped 5 bases and J dropped 3; count of bases not matched to a gene: 10. This chain's CDR3 is CASSERTGVGEETQYF. The CDR3 nucleotides read TGTGCCAGCAGTGAGAGGACAGGGGTTGGTGAAGAGACCCAGTACTTC. The variable domain in full, with the rest retrieved from reference TRBV28 and TRBJ2-5, is DVKVTQSSRYLVKRTGEKVFLECVQDMDHENMFWYRQDPGLGLRLIYFSYDVKMKEKGDIPEGYSVSREKKERFSLILESASTNQTSMYLCASSERTGVGEETQYFGPGTRLLVL.

The rearrangement joins TRBV5-1 to TRBJ2-7, with 7 bases that match TRBD1. This CDR3 contains 15 residues. With V trimmed by 4 bases and J by 5 bases, 12 bases remained unmatched. Per the germline V gene, CDR1 is SGHRS and CDR2 is YFSETQ. The CDR3 is CASSRPVTGRNEQYF. For the CDR3, the DNA is TGCGCCAGCAGCAGGCCCGTGACAGGGCGCAACGAGCAGTACTTC.

Concerning this clone: In the same sample, other DNA sequences code for this CDR3. The chain links TRBV5-4 to TRBJ2-3; TRBD2 agrees at 11 bases. Germline V gene sequence: CDR1 SGHNT, CDR2 YYREEE (reference sequence). V shed 3 bases and J 9 bases; nucleotides not matched to a gene: 15. This CDR3 is built from 17 residues. The chain's CDR3 is CASSSGNRTSGFHTQYF. CDR3 coding DNA: TGTGCCAGCAGCTCGGGGAATCGGACTAGCGGGTTCCACACGCAGTATTTT.

The chain carries TRBV5-1 and TRBJ2-3, with 9 bases fitting TRBD1. There are 15 residues in the CDR3. The germline gives CDR1 SGHRS, CDR2 YFSETQ. V lost 4 bases and J lost 2; bases outside the gene matches: 5. The CDR3 region has the DNA TGCGCCAGCAGCCAGGGACAGGGTACCACAGATACGCAGTATTTT. Translation gives CASSQGQGTTDTQYF.

The chain combines TRBV19 with TRBJ1-1, with D possibly being TRBD1 (6 bases). With 3 bases removed from V and 5 bases from J, the gap between germline ends came to 16 bases. In germline, CDR1 is LNHDA, CDR2 SQIVND (reference sequence). The CDR3 is made up of 15 amino acids. CDR3 nucleotide sequence: TGTGCCAGTAGTATGACCCAGGGGCCCTGGACTGAAGCTTTCTTT. Its translation is CASSMTQGPWTEAFF.

The CDR3 sequence is CASSRRTGANSPLHF. Written as DNA, the CDR3 is TGCGCCAGCAGCAGACGGACAGGGGCCAATTCACCCCTCCACTTT. This rearrangement joins TRBV5-1 to TRBJ1-6; 9 nucleotides agree with TRBD1. This CDR3 is built from 15 residues. Trimming took 4 bases from V and 7 from J; bases not matched to a gene: 6. CDR1 and CDR2 (germline): SGHRS, YFSETQ. The whole variable domain, filled in from reference TRBV5-1 and TRBJ1-6, reads KAGVTQTPRYLIKTRGQQVTLSCSPISGHRSVSWYQQTPGQGLQFLFEYFSETQRNKGNFPGRFSGRQFSNSRSEMNVSTLELGDSALYLCASSRRTGANSPLHFGNGTRLTVT.

The V gene is TRBV28, the J gene TRBJ2-3, with TRBD2 identical over 10 bases. CDR1 and CDR2 (germline): MDHEN, SYDVKM. V lost 7 bases, J lost 0 bases, and 7 bases stayed unmatched. The CDR3 contains 16 residues. The CDR3 DNA follows: TGTGCCAGCACCTCGGTGACTAGCGGGAGCACAGATACGCAGTATTTT. Encoded protein: CASTSVTSGSTDTQYF. The variable domain in full, completed from reference TRBV28 and TRBJ2-3, reads DVKVTQSSRYLVKRTGEKVFLECVQDMDHENMFWYRQDPGLGLRLIYFSYDVKMKEKGDIPEGYSVSREKKERFSLILESASTNQTSMYLCASTSVTSGSTDTQYFGPGTRLTVL.

The J gene is TRBJ1-2, the V gene TRBV19, with a tentative D call TRBD1 (6 bases). The CDR3 consists of 14 residues. Trimming removed 5 bases at V and 8 bases at J, with 18 bases between. The germline gives CDR1 LNHDA, CDR2 SQIVND (reference sequence). Here the CDR3 DNA reads TGTGCCAGTAGTGCCACCGGGACATCTCTGGGCTACACCTTC. Translating it yields CASSATGTSLGYTF.

This chain connects TRBV5-1 to TRBJ1-1, with D possibly being TRBD1 (6 bases). The CDR3 runs to 15 residues. Trimming left V 0 bases short and J 0 bases short, with 9 bases between. In germline, CDR1 is SGHRS, CDR2 YFSETQ. The CDR3 is CASSLEGTLNTEAFF. In nucleotides, the CDR3 is TGCGCCAGCAGCTTGGAAGGGACACTGAACACTGAAGCTTTCTTT.

The CDR3, as DNA: TGCGCCAGCAGCCCTAGCGGGGGCCCAGGGCAGTATTTT. It translates to CASSPSGGPGQYF. The J gene is TRBJ2-3, the V gene TRBV5-1; 10 bases are shared with TRBD2. The V gene end was trimmed by 4 bases and the J gene end by 11 bases; junction bases not matched to a gene: 7. CDR3 length: 13 amino acids. Germline V CDR1 and CDR2: SGHRS, YFSETQ.

This chain links TRBV5-4 with TRBJ2-7, with a tentative D call TRBD2 (5 bases). This CDR3 contains 14 residues. Deletions cut 4 bases from V and 0 bases from J, with 11 bases between. CDR1 and CDR2 from the germline V gene are SGHNT and YYREEE (reference sequence). The CDR3 region has the DNA TGTGCCAGCAGCGTAAGAGGGAACTCCTACGAGCAGTACTTC. Residues: CASSVRGNSYEQYF.

The chain is built from TRBV7-2 and TRBJ2-1, with 7 bases matching TRBD1. CDR1 and CDR2 from the germline V gene are SGHTA and FQGNSA. J was trimmed by 5 bases and V by 2 bases; bases with no gene match: 6. This CDR3 spans 15 amino acids. Here the CDR3 DNA reads TGTGCCAGCAGCTTAAGGGGGCTATCGAACAATGAGCAGTTCTTC. Translated: CASSLRGLSNNEQFF.

This chain links TRBV7-9 with TRBJ2-7; TRBD1 aligns across 9 bases. Per the germline V gene, CDR1 is SEHNR and CDR2 is FQNEAQ (reference sequence). V lost 5 bases, J lost 5 bases, and 4 bases stayed unmatched. The CDR3 covers 13 residues. The CDR3 DNA sequence: TGTGCCAGCAGCCCGCGGACAGGGGACGAGCAGTACTTC. Translated: CASSPRTGDEQYF.

The V call is TRBV5-1, the J call TRBJ2-3, with TRBD2 identical over 9 bases. The CDR3 has 14 residues. Looked up from germline, CDR1 is SGHRS and CDR2 is YFSETQ. V trimming: 4 bases; J trimming: 4 bases; junction bases outside the gene matches: 4. CDR3 residues: CASSISGSSDTQYF. In DNA, the CDR3 is TGCGCCAGCAGCATTAGCGGGAGTTCAGATACGCAGTATTTT.

The chain employs TRBV27 and TRBJ2-2; D unclear. The V end lost 0 bases, the J end lost 6 bases, and 5 bases lay between the germline ends. Germline-derived CDR1 and CDR2 are MNHEY and SMNVEV (reference sequence). The CDR3 runs 13 residues. The DNA for the CDR3 is TGTGCCAGCAGTTTATCTATATCCGGGGAGCTGTTTTTT. Its translation is CASSLSISGELFF.

V usage is TRBV7-9 and J usage is TRBJ2-1, with D maybe TRBD2 (7 bases). The CDR3 has 16 residues. Per germline, CDR1 SEHNR and CDR2 FQNEAQ (reference sequence). Trimming cost V 0 bases and J 5 bases, with 14 bases left between them. The CDR3 bases are TGTGCCAGCAGCTTAGCGGGAGGGCCAGGGGACAATGAGCAGTTCTTC. It codes for CASSLAGGPGDNEQFF.

The rearrangement links TRBV30 to TRBJ1-2; the match to TRBD1 covers 9 bases. The germline V gene encodes CDR1 GTSNPN and CDR2 SVGIG (reference sequence). The ends lost 3 bases at V and 8 bases at J; junction bases unmatched: 10. CDR3 length: 14 residues. CDR3 sequence reads: CAWRQGARVGGYTF. The CDR3 bases are TGTGCCTGGAGACAGGGGGCGCGAGTAGGCGGCTACACCTTC.

The gene calls are TRBV6-1 and TRBJ2-3; 9 bases align to TRBD2. The V and J ends lost 8 bases and 1 base, in that order; junction bases with no gene match: 4. This CDR3 contains 14 residues. Germline CDR1 MNHNS, CDR2 SASEGT. CDR3 amino acids: CASGIAGGTDTQYF. CDR3 in DNA: TGTGCCAGCGGGATAGCGGGGGGCACAGATACGCAGTATTTT.

The chain employs TRBV5-1 and TRBJ2-1, with unresolved D. Germline CDR1 reads SGHRS; CDR2 reads YFSETQ. With 0 bases removed from V and 9 bases from J, the gap between germline ends came to 7 bases. The CDR3 has 12 residues. The CDR3 DNA reads as TGCGCCAGCAGCTTGGAAACGGGTGAGCAGTTCTTC. Protein sequence: CASSLETGEQFF. Combining the CDR3 with reference TRBV5-1 and TRBJ2-1 gives the whole variable domain KAGVTQTPRYLIKTRGQQVTLSCSPISGHRSVSWYQQTPGQGLQFLFEYFSETQRNKGNFPGRFSGRQFSNSRSEMNVSTLELGDSALYLCASSLETGEQFFGPGTRLTVL.

V and J are TRBV11-2 and TRBJ1-2, with D possibly being TRBD1 (6 bases). Trimming took 6 bases from V and 2 from J, leaving 16 bases between them. Germline V gene lookup returns CDR1 SGHAT and CDR2 FQNNGV. The CDR3 has 15 amino acids. The CDR3, as DNA: TGTGCCAGCAGGGCGGGGGACACAAAGAACTATGGCTACACCTTC. Encoded protein: CASRAGDTKNYGYTF. Combining the CDR3 with reference TRBV11-2 and TRBJ1-2 gives the whole variable domain EAGVAQSPRYKIIEKRQSVAFWCNPISGHATLYWYQQILGQGPKLLIQFQNNGVVDDSQLPKDRFSAERLKGVDSTLKIQPAKLEDSAVYLCASRAGDTKNYGYTFGSGTRLTVV.

This chain joins TRBV4-1 and TRBJ1-2; D not resolved. V was cut by 4 bases and J by 4 bases, with 16 bases left in between. The CDR3 contains 15 residues. Per the germline V gene, CDR1 is MGHRA and CDR2 is YSYEKL. The CDR3 spells CASSRQERQSYGYTF. In nucleotides, the CDR3 is TGCGCCAGCAGCCGGCAGGAGCGGCAGTCCTATGGCTACACCTTC.

V and J are TRBV5-4 and TRBJ2-1, with TRBD1 matching over 7 bases. CDR3 length equals 15 residues. Germline-derived CDR1 and CDR2 are SGHNT and YYREEE (reference sequence). The J segment lost 1 base and the V segment lost 0 bases, leaving 1 base of the junction unmatched. The CDR3 DNA reads TGTGCCAGCAGCTTGGAACAGGGGTCCTACAATGAGCAGTTCTTC. It codes for CASSLEQGSYNEQFF. Full variable domain (missing parts from reference TRBV5-4 and TRBJ2-1): ETGVTQSPTHLIKTRGQQVTLRCSSQSGHNTVSWYQQALGQGPQFIFQYYREEENGRGNFPPRFSGLQFPNYSSELNVNALELDDSALYLCASSLEQGSYNEQFFGPGTRLTVL.

The V gene is TRBV7-9, the J gene TRBJ2-3, with D hard to call. V was pared by 5 bases and J by 2 bases, with 5 bases between. The CDR3 is made up of 12 amino acids. Germline V lookup: CDR1 SEHNR, CDR2 FQNEAQ (reference sequence). DNA of the CDR3: TGTGCCAGCAGCCTTCTCACAGATACGCAGTATTTT. Translation gives CASSLLTDTQYF.

The chain combines TRBV14 with TRBJ2-7, with D unresolved. In germline, CDR1 is SGHDN, CDR2 FVKESK. CDR3 length: 16 amino acids. Deletions cut 0 bases from V and 7 bases from J, with 19 bases between. The CDR3 sequence: CASSQDLATPSGEQYF. The CDR3 coding sequence is TGTGCCAGCAGCCAAGACTTAGCAACGCCCTCCGGAGAGCAGTACTTC.

As for this clone: Its ends do not fully match the called genes, so a read error is possible. This chain connects TRBV30 to TRBJ2-5; D gene unclear. TRBJ2-7 explains the end of the DNA better; the J call may be wrong. The CDR3 runs to 12 residues. Germline values: CDR1 GTSNPN, CDR2 SVGIG (reference sequence). CDR3 region: CAWSSDSFEQYF. The CDR3 DNA sequence: TGTGCCTGGTCGTCAGACTCCTTCGAGCAGTACTTC.

J is TRBJ1-5 and V is TRBV7-9, with D possibly matching TRBD1 (5 bases). Germline V lookup: CDR1 SEHNR, CDR2 FQNEAQ (reference sequence). Trimming removed 6 bases at V and 7 bases at J, with 13 bases between. CDR3 length equals 13 residues. The CDR3 DNA reads TGTGCCAGCAGTCGTTTGGGGGGACAGCCCCAGCATTTT. Translating gives CASSRLGGQPQHF.

This chain joins TRBV18 and TRBJ2-5; possibly TRBD1 for D (5 bases). V was clipped by 1 base and J by 3 bases, with 12 bases between them. The CDR3 covers 15 residues. Germline V gives CDR1 KGHSH, CDR2 LQKENI. CDR3 protein: CASSPQRTSKETQYF. DNA for the CDR3: TGTGCCAGCTCACCACAAAGGACAAGTAAAGAGACCCAGTACTTC.

This chain links TRBV5-1 with TRBJ2-1; no definite D call. Germline values: CDR1 SGHRS, CDR2 YFSETQ. Trimming removed 5 bases at V and 0 bases at J, with 9 bases between. The CDR3 covers 14 residues. The CDR3 region has the DNA TGCGCCAGCAGAGCACTTAGCTCCTACAATGAGCAGTTCTTC. It translates to CASRALSSYNEQFF.